The entry that follows covers one T cell receptor beta chain sequence. Its antigen is still unknown. The record originates from a study of T-cell memory formation after mild COVID-19. Background on the study: Most TCR clusters belonged to a single donor. Study results and limitations: Clones contracting day 15 to 85 were balanced CD4/CD8; later expanders leaned CD4+. The study detected some responding clones in pre-infection memory, suggesting cross-reactive memory joined.

TCRdb recomputed calls from the 5' RACE reads with MiXCR, one row per CDR3 protein. The table includes more than 120,000 distinct CDR3 sequences, roughly 19% detected once. V lost 4 bases to trimming and J lost 6 bases; unmatched junction nucleotides: 4. Germline CDR1 SQVTM, CDR2 ANQGSEA. The CDR3 is 12 residues long. The TCR comes from an adult woman who had mild COVID-19 (a few samples of this study predate the infection). Cell type and time point are not known. Material for sequencing was PBMCs or a T cell subset sorted from them (not recorded which). The V call is TRBV29-1, the J call TRBJ2-3, with TRBD1 matching 7 bases. The CDR3 sequence is CSVGQGGDTQYF. CDR3 in DNA: TGCAGCGTTGGACAGGGCGGGGATACGCAGTATTTT.